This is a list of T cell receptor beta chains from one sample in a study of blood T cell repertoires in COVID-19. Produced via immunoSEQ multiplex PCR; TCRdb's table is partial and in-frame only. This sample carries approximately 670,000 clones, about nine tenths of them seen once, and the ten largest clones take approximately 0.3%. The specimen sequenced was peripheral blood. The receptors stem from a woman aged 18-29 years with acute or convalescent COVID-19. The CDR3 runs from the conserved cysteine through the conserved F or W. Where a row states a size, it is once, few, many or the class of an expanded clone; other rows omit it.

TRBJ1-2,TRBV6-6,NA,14,CASSFPRDRVYYTF
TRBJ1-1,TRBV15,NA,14,CASTLRSYSTEAFF
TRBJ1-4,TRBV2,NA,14,CASSPVPTNEKLFF
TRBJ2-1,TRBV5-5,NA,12,CASSLVDNQQFF
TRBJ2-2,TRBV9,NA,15,CASSSTDYPSGELFF
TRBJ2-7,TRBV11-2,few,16,CASSPLVTGAGNEQYF
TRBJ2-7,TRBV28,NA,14,CASSLSGRFYEQYF
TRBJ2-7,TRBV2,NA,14,CASRWTGANYEQYF
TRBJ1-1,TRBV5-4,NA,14,CASSIGTLGTEAFF
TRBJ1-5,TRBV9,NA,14,CASSSSQGNQPQHF
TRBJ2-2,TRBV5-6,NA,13,CASSSGDTGELFF
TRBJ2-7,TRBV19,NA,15,CASSIRGPAGYEQYF
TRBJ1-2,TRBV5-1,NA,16,CASSLAQGSWVYGYTF
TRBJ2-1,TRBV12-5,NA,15,CASGLDRGSRDEQFF
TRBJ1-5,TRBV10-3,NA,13,CAISGGGDQPQHF
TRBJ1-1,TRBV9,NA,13,CASSQGALTEAFF
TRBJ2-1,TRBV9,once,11,CASSVADEQFF
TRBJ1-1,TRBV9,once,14,CASSVSGAETEAFF
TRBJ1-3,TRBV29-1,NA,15,CSVGWDSRRGNTIYF
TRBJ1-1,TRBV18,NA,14,CASSLGQENTEAFF
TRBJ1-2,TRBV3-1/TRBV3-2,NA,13,CASSPSAGQGYTF
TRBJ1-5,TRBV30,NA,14,CAWSEGSEDQPQHF
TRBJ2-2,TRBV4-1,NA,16,CASSPMGQANTGELFF